The rows below give T cell receptor beta chains drawn from one sample of a study of blood T cells in healthy people across ages. A single record per CDR3 protein comes from TCRdb applying MiXCR to the 5' RACE reads. The sample shows about 1 million distinct CDR3 sequences, under 55% of them seen only once. The specimen sequenced was blood. Receptor source: a woman in her sixties or seventies in good health. Each CDR3 is given with its conserved first and last residue. Fields, in order: CDR3 DNA, CDR3 protein, CDR3 length, D gene, clone size, J gene, V gene. The D gene is left open where the match is weak. Some rows have no size entry. The others give once, few or many, or a class for an expanded clone.

TGTGCCAGCAGCTTAGCGGGCCGGATGAGCACAGATACGCAGTATTTT,CASSLAGRMSTDTQYF,16,.,.,TRBJ2-3,TRBV7-9
TGTGCCAGCAGTTTAGAAGTCTACACAGATACGCAGTATTTT,CASSLEVYTDTQYF,14,.,few,TRBJ2-3,TRBV12-3/TRBV12-4
TGTGCCAGCAGTTTATATTCGGGCTTAGCCACCGGGGAGCTGTTTTTT,CASSLYSGLATGELFF,16,.,few,TRBJ2-2,TRBV12-3/TRBV12-4
TGTGCCAGCTCAACCTCGCAGGGGCTCTCCGAGCAGTACTTC,CASSTSQGLSEQYF,14,.,.,TRBJ2-7,TRBV18
TGTGCCAGCAGCGAAGGGACAGGGGACTCCTACGAGCAGTACTTC,CASSEGTGDSYEQYF,15,TRBD1,.,TRBJ2-7,TRBV7-8
TGTGCCAGCAGCCACCTACAGGGGAAAGTCTACGAGCAGTACTTC,CASSHLQGKVYEQYF,15,TRBD1,.,TRBJ2-7,TRBV3-1
TGTGCCAGCAGCCAAACGGGACAGGGCCGTGAAGCTTTCTTT,CASSQTGQGREAFF,14,TRBD1,.,TRBJ1-1,TRBV3-1
TGTGCCAGCAGCCTAGCGGGAGGGGTGAATGAGCAGTTCTTC,CASSLAGGVNEQFF,14,TRBD2,many,TRBJ2-1,TRBV7-2
TGTGCCAGCAGTTTCGGCCAACTTAGCACAGATACGCAGTATTTT,CASSFGQLSTDTQYF,15,.,.,TRBJ2-3,TRBV12-3/TRBV12-4
TGTGCCAGCATCGGGGATTCGGGGGAGCAGTTCTTC,CASIGDSGEQFF,12,.,.,TRBJ2-1,TRBV4-2
TGTGCCAGCAGCCCTGGACCCGGGCCCAATCAGCCCCAGCATTTT,CASSPGPGPNQPQHF,15,.,.,TRBJ1-5,TRBV7-3
TGTGCCAGCAGCTTGGGGGACTATTTGAGGCAGTACTTC,CASSLGDYLRQYF,13,TRBD2,.,TRBJ2-5,TRBV7-9
TGTGCCAGCAGCGCGAGACAGAACACTGAAGCTTTCTTT,CASSARQNTEAFF,13,.,many,TRBJ1-1,TRBV9
TGCAGCGTTGAACCCCACCGAGGATCAACCTACGAGCGGTACTTC,CSVEPHRGSTYERYF,15,.,.,TRBJ2-4,TRBV29-1
TGTGCCAGCAGCGTAGAACCTAGCGGGCTATCCTACGAGCAGTACTTC,CASSVEPSGLSYEQYF,16,TRBD2,.,TRBJ2-7,TRBV9
TGTGCCACCAGCAGACAGGGAGACTACAATGAGCAGTTCTTC,CATSRQGDYNEQFF,14,.,.,TRBJ2-1,TRBV15
TGTGCCACCAGCCGGGACAGACCTTTAGATGAGCAGTTCTTC,CATSRDRPLDEQFF,14,TRBD1,.,TRBJ2-1,TRBV15
TGTGCCAGCAGTAGCCGGGACGAAGGGTCTATCAATGAAAAACTGTTTTTT,CASSSRDEGSINEKLFF,17,.,.,TRBJ1-4,TRBV28
TGTGCCAGCAGACCTCCGGGGCCTCCATTCGAGCAGTACTTC,CASRPPGPPFEQYF,14,.,.,TRBJ2-7,TRBV12-3/TRBV12-4
TGTGCCAGCAGTCAACTGGACAGGGAAGAGACCCAGTACTTC,CASSQLDREETQYF,14,TRBD1,.,TRBJ2-5,TRBV27
TGTGCCAGCAGTTTATTTGGGAGGGGACAGGGCAACGAGCAGTACTTC,CASSLFGRGQGNEQYF,16,TRBD1,.,TRBJ2-7,TRBV28
TGTGCCAGCAGCTTATTCGGGAGGGGCAATATGGTGGGAGAGCAGTACTTC,CASSLFGRGNMVGEQYF,17,TRBD2,.,TRBJ2-5,TRBV7-2
TGTGCCAGCAGCCCACAGGGGGGCGGGAGAGGTGATACGCAGTATTTT,CASSPQGGGRGDTQYF,16,.,.,TRBJ2-3,TRBV9
TGCGCCAGCGCCGGTTATGCCAGCACAGATACGCAGTATTTT,CASAGYASTDTQYF,14,.,few,TRBJ2-3,TRBV10-1
TGCAGCGTTGTAAGGGACAGGGCCTCCTACAATGAGCAGTTCTTC,CSVVRDRASYNEQFF,15,TRBD1,.,TRBJ2-1,TRBV29-1
TGTGCCAGCAGCCAAGATCCCAGGAACTCCTACGAGCAGTACTTC,CASSQDPRNSYEQYF,15,.,.,TRBJ2-7,TRBV3-1
TGTGCCAGCAGCCCGACTAGCGGGACCACCTACGAGCAGTACTTC,CASSPTSGTTYEQYF,15,TRBD2,few,TRBJ2-7,TRBV2
TGTGCCAGCAGCTTAGATCAGCGGGAGCCAGACGAGCAGTACTTC,CASSLDQREPDEQYF,15,TRBD2,.,TRBJ2-7,TRBV11-2
TGCGCCAGCAGCCAAGAGGAATACTACGAGCAGTACTTC,CASSQEEYYEQYF,13,.,few,TRBJ2-7,TRBV4-1